Listed below are T cell receptor beta chains from one sample, sequenced in a study of blood T cell repertoires in COVID-19. Assay used: immunoSEQ multiplex PCR; TCRdb lists only in-frame clones, some missing. The sample records over 120,000 clones, 80% being singletons. The sequenced material came from peripheral blood. The receptors were gathered from a man between 65 and 85 years old who had recovered from COVID-19. Both conserved end residues are part of each CDR3. The D gene is left open where the match is weak. Clone size appears in some rows only: once, few, many, or a class for an expanded clone.

CDR3 length,V gene,clone size,J gene,D gene,CDR3 protein,CDR3 DNA
12,TRBV5-6,NA,TRBJ2-7,NA,CASSLGQYEQYF,TGTGCCAGCAGCTTGGGTCAGTACGAGCAGTACTTC
11,TRBV30,NA,TRBJ2-7,NA,CAWSGGGEQYF,TGTGCCTGGAGTGGAGGAGGCGAGCAGTACTTC
13,TRBV27,NA,TRBJ2-7,NA,CASSLQGGGEQYF,TGTGCCAGCAGTTTACAGGGTGGTGGCGAGCAGTACTTC
12,TRBV29-1,few,TRBJ2-5,TRBD1,CSVFTGGETQYF,TGCAGCGTATTCACAGGGGGAGAGACCCAGTACTTC
16,TRBV2,NA,TRBJ2-1,TRBD2,CASSHTLGTSGNEQFF,TGTGCCAGCAGTCATACCCTGGGGACTAGCGGCAATGAGCAGTTCTTC
13,TRBV7-3,NA,TRBJ2-3,NA,CASSGASTDTQYF,TGTGCCAGCAGCGGGGCCAGCACAGATACGCAGTATTTT
14,TRBV10-1,once,TRBJ1-1,TRBD1,CAGCGQGGNTEAFF,TGCGCCGGATGCGGACAGGGTGGGAACACTGAAGCTTTCTTT
15,TRBV27,NA,TRBJ2-1,TRBD2,CASSLTSGSYNEQFF,TGTGCCAGCAGTTTGACTAGCGGGAGCTACAATGAGCAGTTCTTC
15,TRBV7-2,NA,TRBJ2-1,TRBD2,CASSLRTSGYNEQFF,TGTGCCAGCAGCTTAAGGACTAGCGGCTACAATGAGCAGTTCTTC
16,TRBV7-9,NA,TRBJ1-3,TRBD1,CASSNGQGPPGNTIYF,TGTGCCAGCAGCAACGGACAGGGACCGCCTGGAAACACCATATATTTT
18,TRBV3-1/TRBV3-2,NA,TRBJ2-7,TRBD2,CASSQGTSGKYSSYEQYF,TGTGCCAGCAGCCAAGGGACTAGCGGAAAATATAGCTCCTACGAGCAGTACTTC
17,TRBV10-2,once,TRBJ2-5,TRBD2,CASSESGGTSVKETQYF,TGCGCCAGCAGTGAGTCCGGGGGGACTAGCGTAAAAGAGACCCAGTACTTC
19,TRBV12-5,NA,TRBJ1-5,NA,CASGLSDKGDYISNQPQHF,TGTGCTAGTGGTTTGTCGGATAAAGGGGATTATATAAGCAATCAGCCCCAGCATTTT
14,TRBV11-2,NA,TRBJ1-1,NA,CASSLYSLNTEAFF,TGTGCCAGCAGCTTGTACAGCTTGAACACTGAAGCTTTCTTT
17,TRBV5-5,NA,TRBJ1-5,TRBD1,CASSLSQGEQGYQPQHF,TGTGCCAGCAGCTTGAGTCAGGGGGAACAAGGTTATCAGCCCCAGCATTTT
12,TRBV29-1,NA,TRBJ2-7,NA,CSVPGHLNEQYF,TGCAGCGTTCCGGGACATTTAAACGAGCAGTACTTC
16,TRBV19,NA,TRBJ2-5,NA,CASSVLSSTQGETQYF,TGTGCCAGTAGTGTCTTATCTAGCACACAAGGAGAGACCCAGTACTTC
15,TRBV5-1,NA,TRBJ2-1,TRBD2,CASSLGTSGNNEQFF,TGCGCCAGCAGCTTGGGGACTAGCGGGAACAATGAGCAGTTCTTC
12,TRBV5-1,few,TRBJ1-4,NA,CASRTDNEKLFF,TGCGCCAGCAGGACAGATAATGAAAAACTGTTTTTT
15,TRBV11-2,few,TRBJ1-2,NA,CASSSTPGQPYGYTF,TGTGCCAGCAGCTCCACCCCAGGACAGCCCTATGGCTACACCTTC
15,TRBV25-1,few,TRBJ2-2,TRBD1,CASSDRDRDTGELFF,TGTGCCAGCAGTGATAGGGACAGGGACACCGGGGAGCTGTTTTTT
15,TRBV30,NA,TRBJ1-2,NA,CAWSNGITQVSGYTF,TGTGCCTGGAGTAACGGGATCACCCAAGTCAGCGGCTACACCTTC
14,TRBV19,NA,TRBJ2-6,TRBD1,CASRGTAGANVLTF,TGTGCCAGTAGGGGGACAGCCGGGGCCAACGTCCTGACTTTC
13,TRBV12-3/TRBV12-4,NA,TRBJ1-5,NA,CASSFGGNQPQHF,TGTGCCAGCAGTTTCGGTGGCAATCAGCCCCAGCATTTT
12,TRBV5-1,NA,TRBJ2-3,NA,CASSLSGDTQYF,TGCGCCAGCAGCTTGTCGGGGGATACGCAGTATTTT
21,TRBV21-1,NA,TRBJ2-2,NA,CASSKVEGDRERAPVAGELFF,TGTGCCAGCAGCAAAGTTGAGGGGGACAGAGAGCGGGCGCCGGTCGCCGGGGAGCTGTTTTTT
15,TRBV5-6,NA,TRBJ2-2,TRBD1,CASSIRDRNTGELFF,TGTGCCAGCAGCATCCGGGACAGGAACACCGGGGAGCTGTTTTTT
15,TRBV11-3,NA,TRBJ2-3,TRBD2,CASSLGAAGKDTQYF,TGTGCCAGCAGCTTAGGGGCAGCGGGGAAAGATACGCAGTATTTT
17,TRBV4-1,NA,TRBJ2-2,TRBD2,CASSHGTSGRGGGELFF,TGCGCCAGCAGCCACGGGACTAGCGGGAGGGGCGGCGGGGAGCTGTTTTTT
12,TRBV28,NA,TRBJ2-2,TRBD1,CAYRGNTGELFF,TGTGCTTACAGGGGAAACACCGGGGAGCTGTTTTTT
18,TRBV13,NA,TRBJ2-1,TRBD2,CASSSWTSGRSSYNEQFF,TGTGCCAGCAGCTCCTGGACTAGCGGGAGGAGCTCCTACAATGAGCAGTTCTTC
15,TRBV29-1,NA,TRBJ2-7,TRBD1,CSVEGLRTGIYEQYF,TGCAGCGTTGAAGGGCTCCGGACAGGGATCTACGAGCAGTACTTC
17,TRBV29-1,NA,TRBJ2-1,TRBD2,CSVQTGLAVGGYNEQFF,TGCAGCGTCCAAACCGGACTAGCGGTAGGGGGTTACAATGAGCAGTTCTTC
18,TRBV4-1,NA,TRBJ1-1,TRBD1,CASSPLPGQGPSNTEAFF,TGCGCCAGCAGCCCTCTCCCGGGACAGGGCCCTTCGAACACTGAAGCTTTCTTT
16,TRBV7-6,NA,TRBJ2-2,TRBD2,CASSLASSGGTGELFF,TGTGCCAGCAGCTTAGCGTCTAGCGGGGGCACCGGGGAGCTGTTTTTT
17,TRBV28,once,TRBJ2-2,TRBD2,CASRRPGTSGITGELFF,TGTGCCAGCAGACGCCCCGGGACTAGCGGGATTACCGGGGAGCTGTTTTTT
13,TRBV10-1,NA,TRBJ2-7,NA,CASSESGAHEQYF,TGCGCCAGCAGTGAATCTGGGGCGCACGAGCAGTACTTC
15,TRBV29-1,few,TRBJ1-2,NA,CSVEDQRQKVYGYTF,TGCAGCGTTGAAGATCAAAGACAGAAAGTCTATGGCTACACCTTC
15,TRBV11-2,NA,TRBJ2-5,TRBD1,CASSPQGLSQETQYF,TGTGCCAGCAGTCCACAGGGGCTATCTCAAGAGACCCAGTACTTC
14,TRBV11-2,NA,TRBJ2-7,TRBD1,CASSLGGTGREQYF,TGTGCCAGCAGCTTAGGGGGGACAGGCCGCGAGCAGTACTTC
14,TRBV27,NA,TRBJ2-7,NA,CASSWGQNSYEQYF,TGTGCCAGCAGCTGGGGGCAAAACTCCTACGAGCAGTACTTC
16,TRBV5-6,NA,TRBJ2-5,NA,CASSELGQQNQETQYF,TGTGCCAGCAGCGAGCTCGGACAGCAAAACCAAGAGACCCAGTACTTC
16,TRBV9,NA,TRBJ2-1,TRBD2,CASSVSGEVEVNEQFF,TGTGCCAGCAGCGTAAGCGGGGAGGTTGAGGTGAATGAGCAGTTCTTC
14,TRBV7-9,few,TRBJ1-2,NA,CASSLFQVTYGYTF,TGTGCCAGCAGCTTATTCCAGGTCACCTATGGCTACACCTTC
15,TRBV7-8,NA,TRBJ2-1,TRBD2,CASRRGRDASGEQFF,TGTGCCAGCAGGCGCGGGAGGGATGCCTCGGGCGAGCAGTTCTTC